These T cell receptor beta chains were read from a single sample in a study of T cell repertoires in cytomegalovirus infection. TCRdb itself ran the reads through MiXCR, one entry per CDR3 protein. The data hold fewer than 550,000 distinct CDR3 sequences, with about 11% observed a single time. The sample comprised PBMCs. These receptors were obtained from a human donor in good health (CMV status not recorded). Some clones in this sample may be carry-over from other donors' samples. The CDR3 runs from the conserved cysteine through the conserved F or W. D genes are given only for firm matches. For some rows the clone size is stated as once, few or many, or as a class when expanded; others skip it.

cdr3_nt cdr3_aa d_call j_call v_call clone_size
TGTGCCAGCAGCTTAACAGCCGCGGGGCTCTATGGCTACACCTTC CASSLTAAGLYGYTF . TRBJ1-2 TRBV7-6 many
TGCAGCGTTTCGTTACAGGTCTCTCTTTCGACTGAAGCTTTCTTT CSVSLQVSLSTEAFF . TRBJ1-1 TRBV29-1 few
TGTGCCAGCAGCGCCCTGATCAGCGGGGGAGACAATGAGCAGTTCTTC CASSALISGGDNEQFF TRBD2 TRBJ2-1 TRBV7-9 .
TGCAGTGCTAGGGGGTCCTATGGCTACACCTTC CSARGSYGYTF . TRBJ1-2 TRBV20-1 many
TGTGCCAGCACCTCAATGAGCGGACCTAAGGAGCAGTACTTC CASTSMSGPKEQYF . TRBJ2-7 TRBV2 few
TGTGCCAGCAGCCAAAGGTGGGATCCAGAGACCCAGTACTTC CASSQRWDPETQYF . TRBJ2-5 TRBV3-1 few
TGTGCCTGGAGTGTAACAGCCTACAATGAGCAGTTCTTC CAWSVTAYNEQFF . TRBJ2-1 TRBV30 .
TGTGCCAGCAGCGAACAGAGCTTCTATGGCTACACCTTC CASSEQSFYGYTF . TRBJ1-2 TRBV7-9 many
TGTGCCAGCAGCCCACGGCGGCCGGGGACAGATTCCTACGAGCAGTACTTC CASSPRRPGTDSYEQYF TRBD1 TRBJ2-7 TRBV7-9 many
TGTGCCAGCAGCGTCGAAGGCCAAGGACGTGAAAAACTGTTTTTT CASSVEGQGREKLFF . TRBJ1-4 TRBV9 few
TGTGCCACCAGCAGGAGTTTGGGCGGCTCTGGAAACACCATATATTTT CATSRSLGGSGNTIYF . TRBJ1-3 TRBV15 .
TGTGCCAGCAGTGGTACCATGAACACGCATGCGACCCACGAGCAGTACTTC CASSGTMNTHATHEQYF . TRBJ2-7 TRBV6-4 many
TGTGCCAGCAGATGGCTAGCACCGGTGGTTTTCTTC CASRWLAPVVFF . TRBJ2-1 TRBV12-3/TRBV12-4 many
TGTGCCAGCAGCTTAGGGGGGGACAGGAGCGGTGAGCAGTTCTTC CASSLGGDRSGEQFF TRBD1 TRBJ2-1 TRBV11-3 few
TGTGCCAGCAGCCAGGACAGGGACGGCACCGGGGAGCTGTTTTTT CASSQDRDGTGELFF TRBD1 TRBJ2-2 TRBV7-9 few
TGCAGTGCTTTTACAGGGCCCGGGGCAACTAATGAAAAACTGTTTTTT CSAFTGPGATNEKLFF . TRBJ1-4 TRBV20-1 .
TGTGCCATCAGTGACACTAAAGCTGGGGAGACCCAGTACTTC CAISDTKAGETQYF . TRBJ2-5 TRBV10-3 .
TGTGCCAGCAGCTTAGATGGGACAGGGGATTTCGAGCAGTACTTC CASSLDGTGDFEQYF TRBD1 TRBJ2-7 TRBV7-2 many
TGTGCCAGCAGCGTAGATGGCTCCGAGCAGTACTTC CASSVDGSEQYF . TRBJ2-7 TRBV9 .
TGTGCCAGCAGCGATACCGATCAGCCCCAGCATTTT CASSDTDQPQHF . TRBJ1-5 TRBV12-3/TRBV12-4 once
TGTGCCACCAGTCGGGATGGAAACACCATATATTTT CATSRDGNTIYF . TRBJ1-3 TRBV24-1 .
TGTGCCAGCAGCTTAAACAGGGCCGGCACTGAAGCTTTCTTT CASSLNRAGTEAFF . TRBJ1-1 TRBV7-3 many
TGTGCCAGCAGCCTATTCGGGGGCAACTACGAGCAGTACTTC CASSLFGGNYEQYF . TRBJ2-7 TRBV7-9 many
TGTGCCAGCAGTGAGTTTGGGCCTAGCGTCGAAGAGCAGTTCTTC CASSEFGPSVEEQFF . TRBJ2-1 TRBV2 many
TGTGCCAGCAGCTTCCCCGGTCCCACCGGGGAGCTGTTTTTT CASSFPGPTGELFF . TRBJ2-2 TRBV7-9 many
TGTGCCAGCAGACTCCCAGGGGGCGCGGGTGGCTACACCTTC CASRLPGGAGGYTF TRBD1 TRBJ1-2 TRBV28 .
TGTGCCAGCAGCGTCAGGGGTCACCTCACCTCTAGCACAGATACGCAGTATTTT CASSVRGHLTSSTDTQYF . TRBJ2-3 TRBV9 few
TGTGCCAGCAGCTCGGGCGACGGGAATGAAAAACTGTTTTTT CASSSGDGNEKLFF . TRBJ1-4 TRBV7-2 many
TGCAGTGTTCGGGGACTAGCGGGGGGCGAGGAGACCCAGTACTTC CSVRGLAGGEETQYF TRBD2 TRBJ2-5 TRBV20-1 many
TGTGCCAGTAGTATCCGCATGCTGGGTCCTGGACAGGATAGCAATCAGCCCCAGCATTTT CASSIRMLGPGQDSNQPQHF TRBD1 TRBJ1-5 TRBV19 many
TGTGCCACCAGTCGAGTGCGGGACCAAGAGACCCAGTACTTC CATSRVRDQETQYF . TRBJ2-5 TRBV24-1 .
TGTGCCAGCAGTTCTACAGGGGTACAGGAGACCCAGTACTTC CASSSTGVQETQYF TRBD1 TRBJ2-5 TRBV7-9 many
TGTGCCAGCAGTTTGCTCCCCCCTCCGATCACTAGCACAGATACGCAGTATTTT CASSLLPPPITSTDTQYF . TRBJ2-3 TRBV28 many
TGCGCCAGCAGCTTTACTAGCGGGAAAGAGGGTGAGCAGTTCTTC CASSFTSGKEGEQFF TRBD2 TRBJ2-1 TRBV5-1 few
TGTGCCAGCAGGGGACAGGGGATCTACGAGCAGTACTTC CASRGQGIYEQYF TRBD1 TRBJ2-7 TRBV28 many
TGTGCCAGCAGTCTATCAGGACAGGCTAATGAAAAACTGTTTTTT CASSLSGQANEKLFF TRBD1 TRBJ1-4 TRBV28 many
TGTGCCAGCAGCCAAGATAGGGGGCCCTGGAAGACCCAGTACTTC CASSQDRGPWKTQYF TRBD1 TRBJ2-5 TRBV14 .
TGTGCCAGCAGCTGGGGGACAGGGGGACTCTTATCGAACACCGGGGAGCTGTTTTTT CASSWGTGGLLSNTGELFF TRBD1 TRBJ2-2 TRBV5-6 .
TGCAGCGGTGCAGGGTCCACCGGGGAGCTGTTTTTT CSGAGSTGELFF . TRBJ2-2 TRBV29-1 few
TGTGCCAGCAGTGACCTAGCGGGGGGCCTCACCTACGAGCAGTACTTC CASSDLAGGLTYEQYF TRBD2 TRBJ2-7 TRBV6-1 many
TGCAGTGCTAGAGACCCCGGGGACAGGGTAGGAAATGAGCAGTTCTTC CSARDPGDRVGNEQFF TRBD1 TRBJ2-1 TRBV20-1 .
TGTGCCAGCAGTCAGCCCGGGACAACTAATGAAAAACTGTTTTTT CASSQPGTTNEKLFF . TRBJ1-4 TRBV28 .
TGCGCCAGCGCCAAGGGACTAGCGGGGGGCTATTCCTACAATGAGCAGTTCTTC CASAKGLAGGYSYNEQFF TRBD2 TRBJ2-1 TRBV10-2 few
TGCGCCGCCCGCCCCGGACAGGGGAATTCACCCCTCCACTTT CAARPGQGNSPLHF TRBD1 TRBJ1-6 TRBV5-1 many
TGTGCCAGCAGTGGGACCGGGTGGAAGAATTCACCCCTCCACTTT CASSGTGWKNSPLHF . TRBJ1-6 TRBV7-2 many
TGTGCCAGCAGTTACGACAGGGGTCCAGCTTACGAGCAGTACTTC CASSYDRGPAYEQYF TRBD1 TRBJ2-7 TRBV6-5 many
TGTGCCAGCAGCTTAAGAAGACAGTCCGGGGAGCTGTTTTTT CASSLRRQSGELFF . TRBJ2-2 TRBV7-6 many
TGTGCCAGCAGAGGGGGACAGGGAACGGAGACCCAGTACTTC CASRGGQGTETQYF TRBD1 TRBJ2-5 TRBV2 .
TGTGCCAGCTCCGGGACAGGGGGCACCTACTATGGCTACACCTTC CASSGTGGTYYGYTF TRBD1 TRBJ1-2 TRBV7-9 many
TGTGCCAGCAGTTACTCCGGACAGGTTAGAAATGAAAAACTGTTTTTT CASSYSGQVRNEKLFF TRBD1 TRBJ1-4 TRBV6-5 many
TGTGCCAGCAGCTTAGCCCTAGGGTTTACTGAAGCTTTCTTT CASSLALGFTEAFF . TRBJ1-1 TRBV7-9 .
TGTGCCAGCAGTTACATTGGCCAGGCGACGGGTTCACCCCTCCACTTT CASSYIGQATGSPLHF . TRBJ1-6 TRBV6-5 .
TGTGCCAGTGGGGGACTAGCGGGGGGAAACAATGAGCAGTTCTTC CASGGLAGGNNEQFF TRBD2 TRBJ2-1 TRBV19 .